This entry is about one TCR beta chain. This record comes from a study of Ad26.COV2.S vaccination and SARS-CoV-2 variants. TCRdb keeps only in-frame clones here, not all; method: immunoSEQ multiplex PCR. This sample has around 340,000 clones, with about 87% found just once. The treatment: roughly 20 received Ad26.COV2.S at low or high dose, single or two shots; about five received placebo; per-sample allocation not given. Samples came from day 63 after the first vaccine or placebo injection. V was cut by 5 bases and J by 3 bases, with 11 bases left in between. The CDR3 extends over 13 amino acids. Germline V gene lookup returns CDR1 SEHNR and CDR2 FQNEAQ (reference sequence).

This chain uses TRBV7-9 with TRBJ2-7; TRBD1 might be the D (5 bases). Here the sequenced sample was peripheral blood, taken in a trial of Ad26.COV2.S vaccine versus placebo. The TCR sequence derives from a person between 18 and 60 years old who received the Ad26.COV2.S COVID-19 vaccine or a placebo. Here the CDR3 reads CASSERQRYEQYF. CDR3 nucleotide sequence: TGTGCCAGCAGCGAACGACAGCGCTACGAGCAGTACTTC.